Below, 29 T cell receptor beta chains from the same sample are listed, as sequenced in a study of blood T cell repertoires in COVID-19 (dated by TCRdb to 2019 to 2021). The library was made by the immunoSEQ multiplex PCR assay. Not all clones reach the TCRdb copy of this immuneACCESS table, which keeps in-frame sequences only. Checked studies attribute under half of the gap to unresolved V genes and leave the rest unexplained. The sample table records about 68,000 clones; 65% to 90% of these occur just once. The top ten hold approximately 40% of the sample. The sample consisted of peripheral blood. These receptor sequences come from an elderly man with acute or convalescent COVID-19.

The CDR3 loop is CSVGQGGSDTQYF. The CDR3 DNA is TGCAGCGTCGGACAGGGGGGTTCAGATACGCAGTATTTT. This rearrangement joins TRBV29-1 to TRBJ2-3, with 10 bases that match TRBD1. This CDR3 contains 13 residues. The V and J ends lost 6 bases and 4 bases, in that order; junction bases with no gene match: 4. CDR1 and CDR2 (germline): SQVTM, ANQGSEA.

The chain has TRBV15 and TRBJ2-7; D is perhaps TRBD2 (5 bases). The CDR3 covers 17 residues. The V gene lost 1 base and the J gene lost 6 bases, with 22 bases spanning the gap. Germline CDR1 and CDR2: LNHNV and YYDKDF (reference sequence). CDR3 sequence (DNA): TGTGCCACCAGCAGAGTAGCGAGCGGTGGGTCGGGTCGCGAGCAGTACTTC. Translated, it gives CATSRVASGGSGREQYF.

This clone has only one observation. This chain joins TRBV5-8 and TRBJ1-2; no clear D gene. Deletions cut 2 bases from V and 4 bases from J, with 12 bases between. This CDR3 is 14 amino acids long. Germline-derived CDR1 and CDR2 are SGHTS and YDEGEE. As DNA, the CDR3 is TGTGCCAGCAGCTTAGTCCTATTCCCCTATGGCTACACCTTC. It translates to CASSLVLFPYGYTF.

This clone is a singleton in its sample. This chain joins TRBV11-2 and TRBJ1-6; D not resolved. V was trimmed by 2 bases and J by 8 bases, leaving 7 bases between them. Germline lookup yields CDR1 SGHAT and CDR2 FQNNGV. CDR3 length: 13 amino acids. The CDR3 nucleotides read TGTGCCAGCAGCTTATACGAGGATTCACCCCTCCACTTT. It encodes CASSLYEDSPLHF. The entire variable domain, with the rest obtained from reference TRBV11-2 and TRBJ1-6, is as follows: EAGVAQSPRYKIIEKRQSVAFWCNPISGHATLYWYQQILGQGPKLLIQFQNNGVVDDSQLPKDRFSAERLKGVDSTLKIQPAKLEDSAVYLCASSLYEDSPLHFGNGTRLTVT.

The chain links TRBV28 to TRBJ2-6; D might be TRBD1 (7 bases). This CDR3 spans 16 amino acids. Trimming took off 6 bases at V and 2 bases at J, with 14 bases between the two ends. CDR1 and CDR2 (germline): MDHEN, SYDVKM. DNA for the CDR3: TGTGCCAGCAGAGGATCAGGGGGGCCTGGGGCCAACGTCCTGACTTTC. Its protein is CASRGSGGPGANVLTF.

The rearrangement links TRBV5-6 to TRBJ2-5; tentative D call: TRBD1 (7 bases). CDR3 length equals 16 residues. From germline, CDR1 is SGHDT and CDR2 YYEEEE. Trimming removed 7 bases at V and 1 base at J, with 20 bases between. CDR3 DNA sequence: TGTGCCAGCTGCTACCTTCAGGGGGGCGTCCAAGAGACCCAGTACTTC. Translated, it gives CASCYLQGGVQETQYF.

This clone was detected only a few times. V usage is TRBV7-3 and J usage is TRBJ1-1; D remains unclear. Germline CDR1 reads SGHTA; CDR2 reads FQGTGA. The CDR3 has 15 amino acids. Trimming left V 2 bases short and J 0 bases short, with 10 bases between. CDR3 in DNA: TGTGCCAGCAGCTTAGGCAGTAATATGAACACTGAAGCTTTCTTT. As protein: CASSLGSNMNTEAFF.

For this clone: Germline and junction disagree at one end, which may indicate a read error. The rearrangement joins TRBV28 to TRBJ1-2; D is possibly TRBD1 (5 bases). CDR1 is MDHEN, CDR2 SYDVKM, per germline. The CDR3 totals 13 residues. CDR3 bases: TGTGCCAGCAGTTTGACCGGACAAGGGGCGGACGACTTC. The encoded protein is CASSLTGQGADDF.

The chain recombines TRBV18 with TRBJ2-6; possibly TRBD2 for D (6 bases). The germline V gene encodes CDR1 KGHSH and CDR2 LQKENI. The CDR3 is made up of 17 amino acids. The ends were cut back, 1 base at V and 2 bases at J, with 12 bases in the middle. CDR3 coding DNA: TGTGCCAGCTCACCACGGCGCGTAGCGGCTGGGGCCAACGTCCTGACTTTC. Amino acids: CASSPRRVAAGANVLTF.

This chain links TRBV7-9 with TRBJ1-4; D possibly corresponds to TRBD1 (5 bases). The germline CDR1 and CDR2 sequences are SEHNR and FQNEAQ (reference sequence). Trimming removed 5 bases from V and 6 bases from J, with 16 bases in between. The length of the CDR3 is 15 residues. For the CDR3, the DNA is TGTGCCAGCAGCGATTCCCAGGGTTTTTATGAAAAACTGTTTTTT. Residues: CASSDSQGFYEKLFF.

The rearrangement uses TRBV2 and TRBJ1-5; 7 bases fit TRBD1. The CDR3 runs to 14 residues. Germline CDR1 is SNHLY and CDR2 is FYNNEI. V shed 8 bases and J 5 bases; nucleotides not matched to a gene: 9. As DNA, the CDR3 is TGTGCCAGCGATTCTGTAGGGGGCGATCAGCCCCAGCATTTT. It yields the protein CASDSVGGDQPQHF. The full variable domain, completed using reference TRBV2 and TRBJ1-5, is EPEVTQTPSHQVTQMGQEVILRCVPISNHLYFYWYRQILGQKVEFLVSFYNNEISEKSEIFDDQFSVERPDGSNFTLKIRSTKLEDSAMYFCASDSVGGDQPQHFGDGTRLSIL.

This clone was recorded once. The rearrangement uses TRBV28 and TRBJ2-7; a possible D gene is TRBD2 (6 bases). The germline gives CDR1 MDHEN, CDR2 SYDVKM. The V end was cut by 3 bases, the J end by 2 bases, with 11 bases between. This CDR3 spans 14 amino acids. The CDR3 reads CASSFPGRTYEQYF. CDR3 in DNA: TGTGCCAGCAGTTTTCCGGGGAGGACCTACGAGCAGTACTTC.

The rearrangement uses TRBV7-6 and TRBJ1-1, with TRBD1 matching 8 bases. This CDR3 comprises 14 residues. Per germline, CDR1 SGHVS and CDR2 FNYEAQ. The V gene end was trimmed by 6 bases and the J gene end by 5 bases; junction bases not matched to a gene: 8. DNA for the CDR3: TGTGCCAGCAGAAAACAACAGGGGGGTACTGAAGCTTTCTTT. Protein: CASRKQQGGTEAFF.

The chain recombines TRBV27 with TRBJ2-3; D may be TRBD1 (5 bases). The CDR3 has 14 amino acids. V was clipped by 3 bases and J by 2 bases, with 9 bases between them. Germline loops: CDR1 MNHEY, CDR2 SMNVEV (reference sequence). CDR3 sequence reads: CASSLRQTTDTQYF. CDR3 sequence (DNA): TGTGCCAGCAGTTTGCGACAGACCACAGATACGCAGTATTTT.

This chain connects TRBV19 to TRBJ1-1; possible D gene TRBD1, 5 bases. Deletions cut 11 bases from V and 1 base from J, with 26 bases between. The CDR3 contains 17 residues. Germline CDR1 reads LNHDA; CDR2 reads SQIVND (reference sequence). CDR3: CARRSPGGGLGNTEAFF. CDR3 DNA: TGTGCCCGTCGTAGCCCGGGGGGGGGACTCGGGAACACTGAAGCTTTCTTT.

V is TRBV28 and J is TRBJ2-7, with 9 bases fitting TRBD2. Unmatched junction bases numbered 5, after V lost 4 bases and J lost 1 base. CDR3 length equals 15 residues. Germline assignment: CDR1 MDHEN and CDR2 SYDVKM. The CDR3 region is CASSSNSGRSYEQYF. The CDR3, as DNA: TGTGCCAGCAGTTCCAATAGCGGGAGATCCTACGAGCAGTACTTC.

The chain links TRBV28 to TRBJ1-1, with a tentative D call TRBD1 (6 bases). This CDR3 is built from 14 residues. V shed 3 bases and J shed 1 base, with 9 bases lying between them. Per the germline V gene, CDR1 is MDHEN and CDR2 is SYDVKM. This CDR3 is CASSFPDRNTEAFF. The CDR3 nucleotides read TGTGCCAGCAGTTTTCCGGACAGGAACACTGAAGCTTTCTTT.

V usage is TRBV7-8 and J usage is TRBJ2-3; a weak D match, TRBD2 (6 bases). The V and J ends lost 5 bases and 0 bases respectively, with 18 bases between them. Germline values: CDR1 SGHVS, CDR2 FQNEAQ. CDR3 length: 17 amino acids. CDR3 DNA sequence: TGTGCCAGCAGCGTCCGGGACTCCCCTTTGAGCACAGATACGCAGTATTTT. Protein sequence: CASSVRDSPLSTDTQYF.

J is TRBJ1-5 and V is TRBV18, with D maybe TRBD1 (6 bases). The V gene's germline CDR1 is KGHSH and CDR2 LQKENI. The CDR3 spans 15 residues. V lost 6 bases and J 2 bases, leaving 14 bases between the germline ends. This CDR3 reads CASSSGVQGNQPQHF. The CDR3 nucleotides read TGTGCCAGCTCCTCAGGGGTCCAGGGCAATCAGCCCCAGCATTTT.

V is TRBV10-3 and J is TRBJ1-2; 7 nucleotides agree with TRBD1. With 2 bases clipped from V and 6 bases from J, the junction kept 3 bases outside the gene matches. Germline CDR1 and CDR2: ENHRY and SYGVKD. There are 13 residues in the CDR3. CDR3 bases: TGTGCCATCAGTGAGGGACAGGATCATGGCTACACCTTC. It encodes CAISEGQDHGYTF.

This clone was observed once. This chain links TRBV18 with TRBJ2-7; TRBD1 agrees at 7 bases. The J segment lost 4 bases and the V segment lost 2 bases, leaving 20 bases of the junction unmatched. The CDR3 consists of 19 residues. The V gene's germline CDR1 is KGHSH and CDR2 LQKENI. DNA for the CDR3: TGTGCCAGCTCACCAATGGGACAGCCGGGCTCCTCTACTTCGTACGAGCAGTACTTC. This gives the protein CASSPMGQPGSSTSYEQYF.

The chain combines TRBV7-6 with TRBJ1-6, with 8 positions matching TRBD1. The V and J ends lost 1 base and 9 bases, in that order; junction bases with no gene match: 11. Germline V CDR1 and CDR2: SGHVS, FNYEAQ. The CDR3 consists of 17 residues. CDR3 protein: CASSLGPGGDFGSPLHF. The CDR3 nucleotides are TGTGCCAGCAGCTTAGGTCCAGGGGGCGATTTTGGTTCACCCCTCCACTTT.

The CDR3 nucleotides read TGCGCCAGCAGCCAAGGCACAGGTCCCAATCAGCCCCAGCATTTT. This sequence encodes CASSQGTGPNQPQHF. The chain uses TRBV4-3 and TRBJ1-5; a weak D match, TRBD1 (5 bases). This CDR3 has 15 amino acids. The germline V gene encodes CDR1 LGHNA and CDR2 YSLEER. Trimming stripped 1 base from V and 3 bases from J, with 10 bases between.

This clone was observed a handful of times. The chain links TRBV30 to TRBJ1-6; TRBD1 agrees at 10 bases. This CDR3 is 15 amino acids long. With V trimmed by 2 bases and J by 7 bases, 5 bases remained unmatched. Germline V gives CDR1 GTSNPN, CDR2 SVGIG (reference sequence). CDR3 loop: CAWSRPGQGNSPLHF. The CDR3 nucleotides read TGTGCCTGGAGTCGACCGGGACAGGGGAATTCACCCCTCCACTTT.

The chain uses TRBV11-2 and TRBJ2-7; 11 bases are a match to TRBD2. The J segment lost 2 bases and the V segment lost 3 bases, leaving 3 bases of the junction unmatched. The CDR3 runs 15 residues. CDR1 is SGHAT and CDR2 is FQNNGV in the germline V gene. CDR3: CASSFGTSGPYEQYF. As DNA, the CDR3 is TGTGCCAGCAGCTTCGGGACTAGCGGCCCCTACGAGCAGTACTTC.

The chain uses TRBV5-5 and TRBJ2-3; tentatively, D is TRBD2 (6 bases). Trimming took off 3 bases at V and 3 bases at J, with 14 bases between the two ends. The germline V gene encodes CDR1 SGHKS and CDR2 YYEKEE (reference sequence). The length of the CDR3 is 15 residues. CDR3 sequence reads: CASSSPGGETDTQYF. CDR3 coding DNA: TGTGCCAGCAGCTCCCCCGGCGGGGAAACAGATACGCAGTATTTT.

The chain links TRBV6-6 to TRBJ1-6; TRBD1 might be the D (6 bases). The CDR3 is 14 residues long. CDR1 is MNHNY and CDR2 is SVGAGI in the germline V gene (reference sequence). The V end lost 6 bases, the J end lost 10 bases, and 16 bases lay between the germline ends. The CDR3 is CASRVRQAGSPLHF. The CDR3 nucleotides are TGTGCCAGCAGGGTCAGACAGGCTGGGTCACCCCTCCACTTT.

This clone was picked up a small number of times. The rearrangement uses TRBV12-3 or TRBV12-4 and TRBJ1-1, with D perhaps matching TRBD1 (5 bases). The CDR3 loop spans 13 amino acids. The V gene lost 5 bases and the J gene lost 1 base, with 8 bases spanning the gap. The CDR3 reads CASSKRGNTEAFF. As DNA, the CDR3 is TGTGCCAGCAGTAAAAGGGGGAACACTGAAGCTTTCTTT.

This chain joins TRBV28 and TRBJ2-2; 7 nucleotides match TRBD2. The junction had 7 bases not matched to a gene; V was cut back by 8 bases and J by 1 base. Germline lookup yields CDR1 MDHEN and CDR2 SYDVKM. The CDR3 has 15 residues. The CDR3 DNA reads as TGTGCCAGCGGCCCTGGGGGGGGGAACACCGGGGAGCTGTTTTTT. Amino acid sequence: CASGPGGGNTGELFF. The full variable domain, completed using reference TRBV28 and TRBJ2-2, is DVKVTQSSRYLVKRTGEKVFLECVQDMDHENMFWYRQDPGLGLRLIYFSYDVKMKEKGDIPEGYSVSREKKERFSLILESASTNQTSMYLCASGPGGGNTGELFFGEGSRLTVL.